This T cell receptor (beta chain) emerged from a study of patients and donors after allogeneic stem cell transplantation. Germline V CDR1 and CDR2: SGHKS, YYEKEE (reference sequence). The V end was cut by 7 bases, the J end by 3 bases, with 13 bases between. The CDR3 spans 13 residues. TCRdb analysed the RT-PCR reads with MiXCR anew, one entry per CDR3 protein. The sample has roughly 140,000 distinct CDR3 sequences, roughly 35% seen once. This clonotype has only a few counts. This receptor was obtained from a human donor who was either an allogeneic HSCT recipient or a stem cell or donor lymphocyte infusion donor (not recorded which). It is not recorded whose cells these are; they may come from a transplant donor. This chain uses TRBV5-5 with TRBJ1-2, with D maybe TRBD1 (6 bases). The sample was blood, either unsorted or a sorted T cell fraction (not recorded which). CDR3 nucleotides: TGTGCCAGCGGAGGGTCAGGGGACTATGGCTACACCTTC. This codes for CASGGSGDYGYTF. Filled out from reference TRBV5-5 and TRBJ1-2, the complete variable domain reads DAGVTQSPTHLIKTRGQQVTLRCSPISGHKSVSWYQQVLGQGPQFIFQYYEKEERGRGNFPDRFSARQFPNYSSELNVNALLLGDSALYLCASGGSGDYGYTFGSGTRLTVV.